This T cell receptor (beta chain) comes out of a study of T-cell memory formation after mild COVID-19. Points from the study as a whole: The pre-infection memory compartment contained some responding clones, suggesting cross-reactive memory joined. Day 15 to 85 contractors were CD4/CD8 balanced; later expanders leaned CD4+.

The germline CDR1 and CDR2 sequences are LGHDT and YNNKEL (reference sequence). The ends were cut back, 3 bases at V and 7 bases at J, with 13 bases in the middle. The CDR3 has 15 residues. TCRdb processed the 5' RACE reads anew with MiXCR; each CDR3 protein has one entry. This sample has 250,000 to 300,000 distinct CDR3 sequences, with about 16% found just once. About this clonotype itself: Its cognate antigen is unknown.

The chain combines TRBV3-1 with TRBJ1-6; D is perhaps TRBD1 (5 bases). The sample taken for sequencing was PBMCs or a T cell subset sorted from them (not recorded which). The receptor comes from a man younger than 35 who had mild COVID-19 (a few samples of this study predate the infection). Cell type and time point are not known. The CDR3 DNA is TGTGCCAGCAGCCAGGCTCCCCAGGGCAATTCACCCCTCCACTTT. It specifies CASSQAPQGNSPLHF.